A selection of T cell receptor beta chains follows, all from one sample in a study of T cells in Graves' hyperthyroidism and ophthalmopathy. TCRdb reanalysed the multiplex PCR reads using MiXCR and keeps one entry per CDR3 protein. The repertoire holds hundreds of thousands of distinct CDR3 sequences, about 14% seen once, with more than 5% in the top ten. Sequencing was carried out using blood. The receptor source for this set is a woman aged 25 to 39 with Graves' hyperthyroidism that later progressed to Graves' ophthalmopathy. Each CDR3 is given with its conserved first and last residue. Each record gives: J gene, clone size, V gene, CDR3 length, CDR3 protein. Part of the rows lack a size; the others show once, few, many or a class for expanded clones.

TRBJ1-2,many,TRBV30,16,CAWRSTMEGFSYGYTF
TRBJ2-3,NA,TRBV4-3,15,CASSQEKGGTDTQYF
TRBJ1-5,NA,TRBV9,14,CASSPQDRNQPQHF
TRBJ2-7,many,TRBV11-2,13,CASSLELLSEQYF
TRBJ2-2,many,TRBV11-2,16,CASSARQGANTGELFF
TRBJ1-4,many,TRBV12-3/TRBV12-4,12,CASGLNSEKLFF
TRBJ2-2,NA,TRBV6-1,16,CASSPRYSFYTGELFF
TRBJ2-7,many,TRBV12-5,17,CASGLRVAGETSYEQYF
TRBJ2-1,many,TRBV7-9,15,CASSLDGTAYNEQFF
TRBJ1-5,NA,TRBV19,10,CASNIQPQHF
TRBJ1-2,many,TRBV19,15,CASSIGTGSFYGYTF
TRBJ1-2,NA,TRBV24-1,12,CATSEQGDGYTF
TRBJ2-1,NA,TRBV19,17,CASSMRGGGNSYSEQFF
TRBJ1-4,NA,TRBV28,16,CASSLGPGTGGEKLFF
TRBJ2-1,many,TRBV27,14,CASGKTGGYNEQFF
TRBJ2-2,NA,TRBV28,14,CASSYPRGTGELFF
TRBJ2-7,NA,TRBV2,16,CASRGTPSQSSYEQYF
TRBJ2-2,NA,TRBV5-1,17,CASSSARQGAGTGELFF
TRBJ2-7,NA,TRBV7-2,13,CASSLDSTSEQYF
TRBJ1-1,many,TRBV28,15,CASSLPTGAATEAFF
TRBJ2-3,many,TRBV28,17,CASSSLPTSGSPDTQYF
TRBJ1-1,many,TRBV5-1,14,CASSWMDSNTEAFF
TRBJ2-2,many,TRBV27,10,CASRSGELFF
TRBJ2-2,NA,TRBV20-1,15,CSARDSVGHTGELFF